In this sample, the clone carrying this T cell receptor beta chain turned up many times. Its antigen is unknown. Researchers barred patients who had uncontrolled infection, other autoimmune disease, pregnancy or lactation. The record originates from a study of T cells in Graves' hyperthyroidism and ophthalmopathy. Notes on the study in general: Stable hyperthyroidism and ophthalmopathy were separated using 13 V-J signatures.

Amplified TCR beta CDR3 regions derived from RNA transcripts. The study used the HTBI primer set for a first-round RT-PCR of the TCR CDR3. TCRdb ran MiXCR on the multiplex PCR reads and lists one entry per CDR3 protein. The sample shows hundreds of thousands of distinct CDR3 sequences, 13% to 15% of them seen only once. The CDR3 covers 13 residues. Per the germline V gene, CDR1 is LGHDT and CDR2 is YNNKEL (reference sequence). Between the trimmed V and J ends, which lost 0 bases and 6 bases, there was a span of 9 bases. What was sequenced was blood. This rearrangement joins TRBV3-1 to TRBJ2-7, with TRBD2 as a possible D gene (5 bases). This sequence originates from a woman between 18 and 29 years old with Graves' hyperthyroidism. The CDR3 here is CASSQEPGSEQYF. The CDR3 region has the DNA TGTGCCAGCAGCCAAGAACCGGGGTCCGAGCAGTACTTC.